This record concerns one T cell receptor (beta chain) sequence. V was clipped by 7 bases and J by 0 bases; unmatched bases: 4. Per the germline V gene, CDR1 is MNHEY and CDR2 is SVGAGI. The CDR3 has 14 amino acids. Sequencing of TCR beta, carried out with a high-throughput approach, was applied to CD8+ and CD4+ T cells from the blood. Negative isolation was applied to CD8+ and CD4+ T cells, and FACS enrichment was applied to TEMRA cells. The sample is drawn from a study of CD8 T cells in Susac syndrome. Random hexamers served to reverse transcribe roughly 0.5 to 1 ug RNA. Across 54 Vbeta and 13 Jbeta, TCR beta CDR3 was amplified with immunoSEQ multiplex PCR. TCRdb reprocessed the immunoSEQ multiplex PCR reads with MiXCR, giving one entry per CDR3 protein. The data hold roughly 330,000 distinct CDR3 sequences, with roughly 94% observed a single time.

The chain has TRBV6-5 and TRBJ1-1, with 8 bases fitting TRBD1. The TCR comes from a human donor with multiple sclerosis. Sequenced: CD4+ T cells from PBMCs. The CDR3 here is CASNRGGMNTEAFF. CDR3 nucleotide sequence: TGTGCCAGCAACAGGGGGGGGATGAACACTGAAGCTTTCTTT.